The entry below describes one TCR beta chain. Its antigen remains unknown. The record originates from a study of CD8 T cells in ankylosing spondylitis. Using its own MiXCR run on the 5' RACE reads, TCRdb lists one record per CDR3 protein. In the table there are 220,000 or so distinct CDR3 sequences, about 16% of which are singletons. The CDR3 extends over 15 amino acids. Trimming removed 5 bases from V and 5 bases from J, with 18 bases in between. CDR1 and CDR2 from the germline V gene are SGHAT and FQDESV (reference sequence). Study conclusions and caveats: Seemingly distinctive of ankylosing spondylitis blood was a TCR beta motif formed by eight highly homologous variants.

The specimen sequenced was blood, either unsorted or a sorted T cell fraction (not recorded which). This receptor was obtained from a male donor with ankylosing spondylitis. This chain joins TRBV11-1 and TRBJ2-5; D could derive from TRBD1 or TRBD2 (7 bases each). The CDR3 region is CASSPREGARETQYF. As DNA, the CDR3 is TGTGCCAGCAGCCCCAGGGAGGGGGCTAGGGAGACCCAGTACTTC.